This T cell receptor beta chain came from a study of molecular identifiers for immune sequencing clone quantification. This clonotype was counted many times. Naive CD8 T cells were sorted as CD8+CD4-CCR7+CD45RA+. In TCRdb, the PCR reads were re-called with MiXCR into one record per CDR3 protein. Here the sample spans some 41,000 distinct CDR3 sequences, approximately 17% being singletons. Germline V gene sequence: CDR1 LGHNA, CDR2 YSLEER. The V end lost 1 base, the J end lost 3 bases, and 7 bases lay between the germline ends. CDR3 length: 13 amino acids. The chain has TRBV4-3 and TRBJ2-7; D ambiguous. The sequence came from a human donor in good health. Some libraries in this study had Jurkat cell RNA spiked in. Source material: naive CD8+ T cells from blood, with Jurkat cell RNA spiked in. The subset here: FACS-sorted CD8+CD4-CCR7+CD45RA+ naive T cells. The CDR3, as DNA: TGCGCCAGCAGCCAAGGAATAGGCTACGAGCAGTACTTC. This encodes CASSQGIGYEQYF.